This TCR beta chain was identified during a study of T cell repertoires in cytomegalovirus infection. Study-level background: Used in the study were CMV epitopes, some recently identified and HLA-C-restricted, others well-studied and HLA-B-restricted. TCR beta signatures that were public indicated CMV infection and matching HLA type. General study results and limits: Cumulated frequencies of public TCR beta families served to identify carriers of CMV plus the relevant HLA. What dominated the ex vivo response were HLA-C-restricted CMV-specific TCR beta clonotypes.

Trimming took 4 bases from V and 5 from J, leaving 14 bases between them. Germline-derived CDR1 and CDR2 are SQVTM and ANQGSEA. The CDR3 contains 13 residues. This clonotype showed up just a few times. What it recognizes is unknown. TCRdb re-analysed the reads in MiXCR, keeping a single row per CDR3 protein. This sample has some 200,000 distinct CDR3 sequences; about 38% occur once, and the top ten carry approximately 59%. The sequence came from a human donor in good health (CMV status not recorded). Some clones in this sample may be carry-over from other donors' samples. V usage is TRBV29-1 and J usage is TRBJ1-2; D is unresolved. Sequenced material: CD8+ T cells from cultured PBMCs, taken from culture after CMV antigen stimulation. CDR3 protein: CSVVEPRGYGYTF. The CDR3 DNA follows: TGCAGCGTTGTGGAACCCAGAGGGTATGGCTACACCTTC.